This is a list of T cell receptor beta chains from one sample in a study of a mutant IDH1 vaccine in newly diagnosed glioma. The method was immunoSEQ multiplex PCR; TCRdb's version includes in-frame clones alone and lacks a portion of them. Among 45,000 to 60,000 clones, around four fifths were seen once, and the ten largest hold around 5.3%. These receptors have no identified antigens. The source material was PBMCs, sampled from a glioma patient whose treatment included an IDH1 peptide vaccine. These receptors all stem from a man aged 45-65 years with glioma. CDR3s include the opening cysteine and the closing phenylalanine or tryptophan. Each record gives: clone size, D gene, V gene, CDR3 length, J gene, CDR3 DNA, CDR3 protein. D genes are given only for firm matches. Some rows mark clone size as missing; the rest say once, few, many or name a class of expanded clone.

abundance: once
d_gene: TRBD1
v_gene: TRBV7-7
len: 15
j_gene: TRBJ2-7
CDR3nt: TGTGCTAGCAGCCCGAGGACAGGGGGCTTCTACGAGCAGTACTTC
CDR3aa: CASSPRTGGFYEQYF

abundance: NA
d_gene: TRBD1
v_gene: TRBV30
len: 13
j_gene: TRBJ1-2
CDR3nt: TGTGCCTGGAGTAGGGGACAGGCCTATGGCTACACCTTC
CDR3aa: CAWSRGQAYGYTF

abundance: NA
d_gene: NA
v_gene: TRBV6-6
len: 11
j_gene: TRBJ2-1
CDR3nt: TGTGCCAGCCGATTCGGTCATGAGCAGTTCTTC
CDR3aa: CASRFGHEQFF

abundance: NA
d_gene: NA
v_gene: TRBV7-6
len: 16
j_gene: TRBJ1-1
CDR3nt: TGTGCCAGCAGCCCACAGAGTCTGGGGTTGAGCACTGAAGCTTTCTTT
CDR3aa: CASSPQSLGLSTEAFF

abundance: once
d_gene: TRBD1
v_gene: TRBV30
len: 15
j_gene: TRBJ2-3
CDR3nt: TGTGCCTGGACAAAAGGGACAGGGGAGGCGGATACGCAGTATTTT
CDR3aa: CAWTKGTGEADTQYF

abundance: NA
d_gene: TRBD1
v_gene: TRBV19
len: 14
j_gene: TRBJ2-2
CDR3nt: TGTGCTTCACAGGGGGGAGGATCCCCCGGGGAGCTGTTTTTT
CDR3aa: CASQGGGSPGELFF

abundance: NA
d_gene: TRBD1
v_gene: TRBV9
len: 16
j_gene: TRBJ1-1
CDR3nt: TGTGCCAGCAGCGAATCCATGGACAGGGGAGACACTGAAGCTTTCTTT
CDR3aa: CASSESMDRGDTEAFF

abundance: medium-sized
d_gene: NA
v_gene: TRBV5-6
len: 16
j_gene: TRBJ2-7
CDR3nt: TGTGCCAGCAGCTCGGGTCCCCCAGGTAGCTCCTACGAGCAGTACTTC
CDR3aa: CASSSGPPGSSYEQYF

abundance: NA
d_gene: NA
v_gene: TRBV5-6
len: 15
j_gene: TRBJ2-1
CDR3nt: TGTGCCAGCAGCAGGTTAGCCAGCTCCTACAATGAGCAGTTCTTC
CDR3aa: CASSRLASSYNEQFF

abundance: NA
d_gene: NA
v_gene: TRBV27
len: 17
j_gene: TRBJ2-7
CDR3nt: TGTGCCAGCAGTTTAGGGCCCCCAGGGCAGGGAGGTTACGAGCAGTACTTC
CDR3aa: CASSLGPPGQGGYEQYF

abundance: few
d_gene: NA
v_gene: TRBV5-1
len: 14
j_gene: TRBJ1-1
CDR3nt: TGCGCCAGCAGCTTTGAGGGGTTGAACACTGAAGCTTTCTTT
CDR3aa: CASSFEGLNTEAFF

abundance: NA
d_gene: TRBD1
v_gene: TRBV5-6
len: 12
j_gene: TRBJ1-2
CDR3nt: TGTGCCAGCAGCCTGGGGACAGTTGGCTACACCTTC
CDR3aa: CASSLGTVGYTF

abundance: NA
d_gene: NA
v_gene: TRBV5-1
len: 14
j_gene: TRBJ2-3
CDR3nt: TGCGCCAGCAGCTTGGCTTCAAGCACAGATACGCAGTATTTT
CDR3aa: CASSLASSTDTQYF

abundance: few
d_gene: NA
v_gene: TRBV5-1
len: 14
j_gene: TRBJ2-7
CDR3nt: TGCGCCAGCAGCTTGGGATCTTTCCCCTACGAGCAGTACTTC
CDR3aa: CASSLGSFPYEQYF

abundance: NA
d_gene: NA
v_gene: TRBV4-1
len: 16
j_gene: TRBJ2-7
CDR3nt: TGCGCCAGCAGCCAAGATAGGGGGGCGCCGGGGAGGGAGCAGTACTTC
CDR3aa: CASSQDRGAPGREQYF

abundance: NA
d_gene: NA
v_gene: TRBV25-1
len: 13
j_gene: TRBJ1-2
CDR3nt: TGTGCCAGCAGTCCTTCAGGTGACTATGGCTACACCTTC
CDR3aa: CASSPSGDYGYTF

abundance: NA
d_gene: NA
v_gene: TRBV10-3
len: 13
j_gene: TRBJ2-7
CDR3nt: TGTGCCATCAGTGAGCCACAGGGCTACGAGCAGTACTTC
CDR3aa: CAISEPQGYEQYF

abundance: large
d_gene: NA
v_gene: TRBV6-5
len: 13
j_gene: TRBJ2-7
CDR3nt: TGTGCCAGCCGGGCAGGGTTTAAGGACGAGCAGTACTTC
CDR3aa: CASRAGFKDEQYF

abundance: NA
d_gene: NA
v_gene: TRBV27
len: 14
j_gene: TRBJ2-7
CDR3nt: TGTGCCAGCAGTTTATCCCCAGGAGGCGACGAGCAGTACTTC
CDR3aa: CASSLSPGGDEQYF

abundance: NA
d_gene: NA
v_gene: TRBV4-1
len: 15
j_gene: TRBJ2-1
CDR3nt: TGCGCCAGCAGCGGCCGGGCCGACTCGGTTGATTGGCAGTTCTTC
CDR3aa: CASSGRADSVDWQFF

abundance: NA
d_gene: TRBD1
v_gene: TRBV25-1
len: 15
j_gene: TRBJ2-2
CDR3nt: TGTGCCAGCAGTGGATACAGGGGGCGCCCCGGGGAGCTGTTTTTT
CDR3aa: CASSGYRGRPGELFF

abundance: NA
d_gene: NA
v_gene: TRBV9
len: 13
j_gene: TRBJ2-7
CDR3nt: TGTGCCAGCAGCGCGGAGGGGGGATACGAGCAGTACTTC
CDR3aa: CASSAEGGYEQYF

abundance: NA
d_gene: NA
v_gene: TRBV9
len: 15
j_gene: TRBJ2-3
CDR3nt: TGTGCCAGCAGCGTAGGTAGGGTTTATACAGATACGCAGTATTTT
CDR3aa: CASSVGRVYTDTQYF

abundance: NA
d_gene: NA
v_gene: TRBV7-2
len: 15
j_gene: TRBJ2-5
CDR3nt: TGTGCCAGCAGCTTGAGTCGCGGGGCCCTGGAGACCCAGTACTTC
CDR3aa: CASSLSRGALETQYF

abundance: NA
d_gene: NA
v_gene: TRBV29-1
len: 12
j_gene: TRBJ2-1
CDR3nt: TGCAGCGTTGACAGTACCTACAATGAGCAGTTCTTC
CDR3aa: CSVDSTYNEQFF

abundance: once
d_gene: NA
v_gene: TRBV29-1
len: 12
j_gene: TRBJ1-5
CDR3nt: TGCAGCGTACAGGGAAGCAATCAGCCCCAGCATTTT
CDR3aa: CSVQGSNQPQHF

abundance: NA
d_gene: NA
v_gene: TRBV5-4
len: 17
j_gene: TRBJ2-7
CDR3nt: TGTGCCAGCAGCCCCCGGCCGGGACCCGGGAGCTCCTACGAGCAGTACTTC
CDR3aa: CASSPRPGPGSSYEQYF

abundance: few
d_gene: NA
v_gene: TRBV5-4
len: 13
j_gene: TRBJ2-7
CDR3nt: TGTGCCAGCAGCTTGCCAGGGCCGTACGAGCAGTACTTC
CDR3aa: CASSLPGPYEQYF

abundance: NA
d_gene: TRBD1
v_gene: TRBV6-1
len: 15
j_gene: TRBJ1-2
CDR3nt: TGTGCCAGCGGATCGAACTACAGGGGGGCTATTGGCTACACCTTC
CDR3aa: CASGSNYRGAIGYTF

abundance: NA
d_gene: NA
v_gene: TRBV2
len: 14
j_gene: TRBJ1-3
CDR3nt: TGTGCCAGCAGGCAGACTACCTCTGGAAACACCATATATTTT
CDR3aa: CASRQTTSGNTIYF

abundance: NA
d_gene: NA
v_gene: TRBV4-1
len: 15
j_gene: TRBJ2-2
CDR3nt: TGCGCCAGCAGCTCCTACCTCCAGGGGCCCGGGGAGCTGTTTTTT
CDR3aa: CASSSYLQGPGELFF

abundance: once
d_gene: TRBD1
v_gene: TRBV2
len: 16
j_gene: TRBJ2-1
CDR3nt: TGTGCCAGCAGAAAGACAGGGGGCGCAACCTACAATGAGCAGTTCTTC
CDR3aa: CASRKTGGATYNEQFF

abundance: NA
d_gene: NA
v_gene: TRBV9
len: 13
j_gene: TRBJ2-1
CDR3nt: TGTGCCAGCAGCGTAGGCAGGGACAATGAGCAGTTCTTC
CDR3aa: CASSVGRDNEQFF

abundance: NA
d_gene: NA
v_gene: TRBV6-6
len: 14
j_gene: TRBJ2-7
CDR3nt: TGTGCCAGCAGTTACTCAGGAAGCTCCTACGAGCAGTACTTC
CDR3aa: CASSYSGSSYEQYF

abundance: NA
d_gene: NA
v_gene: TRBV4-2
len: 12
j_gene: TRBJ1-6
CDR3nt: TGTGCCAGCAGCCAAGACGAATCACCCCTCCACTTT
CDR3aa: CASSQDESPLHF

abundance: NA
d_gene: NA
v_gene: TRBV9
len: 14
j_gene: TRBJ1-2
CDR3nt: TGTGCCAGCAGCCAGAGTGGGGGAAGGGATGGCTACACCTTC
CDR3aa: CASSQSGGRDGYTF

abundance: few
d_gene: NA
v_gene: TRBV2
len: 15
j_gene: TRBJ2-1
CDR3nt: TGTGCCAGCAGGTCCGACGCGAGCTCCTACAATGAGCAGTTCTTC
CDR3aa: CASRSDASSYNEQFF

abundance: NA
d_gene: TRBD1
v_gene: TRBV19
len: 15
j_gene: TRBJ1-5
CDR3nt: TGTGCCAGTACCCTTCAGGGACAGGGTTATCAGCCCCAGCATTTT
CDR3aa: CASTLQGQGYQPQHF

abundance: NA
d_gene: NA
v_gene: TRBV11-2
len: 14
j_gene: TRBJ2-5
CDR3nt: TGTGCCAGCAGTTTGACAGTCTCCCAAGAGACCCAGTACTTC
CDR3aa: CASSLTVSQETQYF

abundance: NA
d_gene: NA
v_gene: TRBV9
len: 15
j_gene: TRBJ2-3
CDR3nt: TGTGCCAGCAGCGCGCAGGGTATTGGGGCAGATACGCAGTATTTT
CDR3aa: CASSAQGIGADTQYF

abundance: NA
d_gene: NA
v_gene: TRBV13
len: 12
j_gene: TRBJ2-7
CDR3nt: TGTGCCAGCAGCCCTTCTGGGAGCGAGCAGTACTTC
CDR3aa: CASSPSGSEQYF

abundance: few
d_gene: TRBD1
v_gene: TRBV2
len: 15
j_gene: TRBJ1-5
CDR3nt: TGTGCCAGCAGTGAACGGACAGGGAATAATCAGCCCCAGCATTTT
CDR3aa: CASSERTGNNQPQHF

abundance: NA
d_gene: TRBD1
v_gene: TRBV9
len: 16
j_gene: TRBJ1-4
CDR3nt: TGTGCCAGCAGCGCCGTACAGGGGGCGTTTGGTGAAAAACTGTTTTTT
CDR3aa: CASSAVQGAFGEKLFF

abundance: NA
d_gene: NA
v_gene: TRBV28
len: 13
j_gene: TRBJ1-4
CDR3nt: TGTGCCAGCAGTTTGGCCAGAGGGGAAAAACTGTTTTTT
CDR3aa: CASSLARGEKLFF

abundance: few
d_gene: NA
v_gene: TRBV20-1
len: 11
j_gene: TRBJ2-3
CDR3nt: TGCAGTGTTCCATACGGGGATACGCAGTATTTT
CDR3aa: CSVPYGDTQYF

abundance: once
d_gene: NA
v_gene: TRBV5-1
len: 15
j_gene: TRBJ2-7
CDR3nt: TGCGCCAGCAGCTTGTTTCCTTCGACAGGGAGGGAGCAGTACTTC
CDR3aa: CASSLFPSTGREQYF

abundance: NA
d_gene: TRBD1
v_gene: TRBV5-5
len: 14
j_gene: TRBJ1-5
CDR3nt: TGTGCCAGCAGCTGGAGGACAGGGGATCAGCCCCAGCATTTT
CDR3aa: CASSWRTGDQPQHF

abundance: once
d_gene: NA
v_gene: TRBV2
len: 13
j_gene: TRBJ2-3
CDR3nt: TGTGCCACCAGGGAATCTAGCACAGATACGCAGTATTTT
CDR3aa: CATRESSTDTQYF

abundance: NA
d_gene: NA
v_gene: TRBV4-1
len: 15
j_gene: TRBJ2-1
CDR3nt: TGCGCCAGCAGCCCAGGGGGAGGGGGGGACAATGAGCAGTTCTTC
CDR3aa: CASSPGGGGDNEQFF

abundance: few
d_gene: NA
v_gene: TRBV7-2
len: 15
j_gene: TRBJ1-5
CDR3nt: TGTGCCAGCAGCTTAGTGGGGGAGAGCAATCAGCCCCAGCATTTT
CDR3aa: CASSLVGESNQPQHF

abundance: NA
d_gene: NA
v_gene: TRBV5-1
len: 14
j_gene: TRBJ1-2
CDR3nt: TGCGCCAGCAGCGCGGACAGCTCTAACTATGGCTACACCTTC
CDR3aa: CASSADSSNYGYTF